Shown below are 18 T cell receptor beta chains from a single sample sequenced in a study of blood T cells in healthy people across ages. Next came a second PCR, run for about 6 to 12 cycles, which used a sample-barcoded 5' primer along with a J-beta primer mix. Each CDR3 protein gets one entry after TCRdb re-called the 5' RACE reads with MiXCR. This sample carries about 650,000 distinct CDR3 sequences, 45% to 60% of them seen once, and the ten largest clones take about 14%. The sample consisted of blood. The receptors were sampled from a woman aged 80 or over in good health.

The chain recombines TRBV29-1 with TRBJ2-7; 7 bases align to TRBD1. The CDR3 has 12 amino acids. V lost 7 bases to trimming and J lost 3 bases; unmatched junction nucleotides: 6. Germline V gene sequence: CDR1 SQVTM, CDR2 ANQGSEA. As DNA, the CDR3 is TGCAGCGCGACAGGGATATACTACGAGCAGTACTTC. Amino acid sequence: CSATGIYYEQYF.

V and J are TRBV29-1 and TRBJ1-4; D gene unclear. Germline V gives CDR1 SQVTM, CDR2 ANQGSEA. This CDR3 has 13 amino acids. With 3 bases removed from V and 0 bases from J, the gap between germline ends came to 5 bases. CDR3 nucleotide sequence: TGCAGCGTTGAGGGGACAACTAATGAAAAACTGTTTTTT. It encodes CSVEGTTNEKLFF.

The chain uses TRBV5-1 and TRBJ2-7; D not resolved. The germline V gene encodes CDR1 SGHRS and CDR2 YFSETQ. With 4 bases removed from V and 3 bases from J, the gap between germline ends came to 14 bases. This CDR3 has 14 amino acids. This CDR3 reads CASSVERPNYEQYF. As DNA, the CDR3 is TGCGCCAGCAGCGTGGAGAGACCCAACTACGAGCAGTACTTC.

The V call is TRBV29-1, the J call TRBJ2-3; possible D gene TRBD2, 5 bases. Germline values: CDR1 SQVTM, CDR2 ANQGSEA. V was shortened by 7 bases and J by 8 bases, with 10 bases between the two germline ends. This CDR3 has 10 amino acids. This CDR3 reads CSAGRGTQYF. Written as DNA, the CDR3 is TGCAGCGCTGGTCGGGGTACGCAGTATTTT.

This chain links TRBV6-5 with TRBJ2-1; unclear D gene. The CDR3 runs to 18 residues. Germline loops: CDR1 MNHEY, CDR2 SVGAGI. V lost 6 bases and J 0 bases, leaving 21 bases between the germline ends. The CDR3 loop is CASRYRRWHASSYNEQFF. Here the CDR3 DNA reads TGTGCCAGCAGGTACCGACGGTGGCATGCGAGCTCCTACAATGAGCAGTTCTTC.

The CDR3 nucleotides are TGTGCCAGCAGTTACTCCGGGGGATTACCTGGAAACACCATATATTTT. Translation gives CASSYSGGLPGNTIYF. The chain has TRBV12-3 or TRBV12-4 and TRBJ1-3; TRBD1 might be the D (5 bases). Trimming pared 4 bases from V and 2 bases from J, leaving 15 bases between. The CDR3 loop spans 16 amino acids.

This clonotype turned up a few times. The chain joins TRBV7-6 to TRBJ2-2; unclear D gene. The V gene's germline CDR1 is SGHVS and CDR2 FNYEAQ. The length of the CDR3 is 14 residues. V was pared by 1 base and J by 6 bases, with 9 bases between. The CDR3 sequence: CASSLGLRPGELFF. The CDR3 nucleotides are TGTGCCAGCAGCTTAGGCCTTCGGCCCGGGGAGCTGTTTTTT.

This chain uses TRBV5-1 with TRBJ2-5, with D tentatively TRBD2 (6 bases). V shed 2 bases and J shed 2 bases, with 13 bases lying between them. The germline V gene has CDR1 SGHRS and CDR2 YFSETQ. The CDR3 loop spans 15 amino acids. For the CDR3, the DNA is TGCGCCAGCAGCTTAACTAGCCCGAAGCAAGAGACCCAGTACTTC. It yields the protein CASSLTSPKQETQYF. Combining the CDR3 with reference TRBV5-1 and TRBJ2-5 gives the whole variable domain KAGVTQTPRYLIKTRGQQVTLSCSPISGHRSVSWYQQTPGQGLQFLFEYFSETQRNKGNFPGRFSGRQFSNSRSEMNVSTLELGDSALYLCASSLTSPKQETQYFGPGTRLLVL.

The chain is built from TRBV10-3 and TRBJ1-5, with D unresolved. The CDR3 has 13 residues. In germline, CDR1 is ENHRY, CDR2 SYGVKD. V was shortened by 6 bases and J by 4 bases, with 10 bases between the two germline ends. The CDR3: CAISSETNQPQHF. Written as DNA, the CDR3 is TGTGCCATCAGCTCGGAGACGAATCAGCCCCAGCATTTT.

The table lists this clonotype with a count of one. V is TRBV12-3 or TRBV12-4 and J is TRBJ2-5; tentatively, D is TRBD2 (6 bases). With 1 base removed from V and 3 bases from J, the gap between germline ends came to 18 bases. The CDR3 sequence is 17 residues long. Written as DNA, the CDR3 is TGTGCCAGCAGTTTAGGTGTTGCGGGACCAACCGAAGAGACCCAGTACTTC. Its translation: CASSLGVAGPTEETQYF.

The chain is built from TRBV7-2 and TRBJ2-1; 11 nucleotides agree with TRBD2. Per the germline V gene, CDR1 is SGHTA and CDR2 is FQGNSA. V lost 4 bases, J lost 11 bases, and 10 bases stayed unmatched. CDR3 length equals 15 residues. The CDR3 spells CASSSISGRGNKQFF. The DNA for the CDR3 is TGTGCCAGCAGCTCGATTAGCGGGAGGGGGAATAAGCAGTTCTTC.

The chain couples TRBV20-1 to TRBJ2-1; 16 positions agree with TRBD2. Germline CDR1 reads DFQATT; CDR2 reads SNEGSKA (reference sequence). Unmatched junction bases numbered 9, after V lost 4 bases and J lost 9 bases. This CDR3 spans 16 amino acids. The CDR3, as DNA: TGCAGTGCTACTCCGGGACTAGCGGGGGGGCCTAGTGAGCAGTTCTTC. This sequence encodes CSATPGLAGGPSEQFF.

The chain joins TRBV3-1 to TRBJ1-1; the D gene is possibly TRBD1 (5 bases). The CDR3 extends over 13 amino acids. Trimming removed 2 bases from V and 10 bases from J, with 14 bases in between. The germline gives CDR1 LGHDT, CDR2 YNNKEL (reference sequence). Written as DNA, the CDR3 is TGTGCCAGCAGCCAAAGAGGGGCGTCTGGAGCTTTCTTT. It yields the protein CASSQRGASGAFF.

Here the CDR3 reads CASSLRGQGALYEQYF. The DNA of the CDR3 is TGTGCCAGCAGTTTAAGGGGACAGGGGGCATTGTACGAGCAGTACTTC. The V call is TRBV27, the J call TRBJ2-7; TRBD1 matches 12 bases. The CDR3 loop spans 16 amino acids. From germline, CDR1 is MNHEY and CDR2 SMNVEV (reference sequence). Trimming cost V 2 bases and J 4 bases; bases outside gene matches: 6.

The chain joins TRBV11-2 to TRBJ2-2; D unresolved. The V end lost 4 bases, the J end lost 6 bases, and 18 bases lay between the germline ends. This CDR3 is built from 16 residues. CDR1 is SGHAT and CDR2 is FQNNGV in the germline V gene. DNA of the CDR3: TGTGCCAGCAGCTCTTTCGAGTCTAAAAATCCCGGGGAGCTGTTTTTT. Amino acid sequence: CASSSFESKNPGELFF.

V gene TRBV12-3 or TRBV12-4 combines with J gene TRBJ2-4, with D possibly being TRBD1 or TRBD2 (5 bases each). The V end was cut by 7 bases, the J end by 10 bases, with 17 bases between. The CDR3 loop spans 13 amino acids. CDR3 amino acids: CASNEDGDGIQYF. The CDR3 DNA reads as TGTGCCAGCAATGAGGACGGGGACGGGATTCAGTACTTC.

The chain uses TRBV20-1 and TRBJ2-1; D remains unclear. This CDR3 is built from 12 residues. V was shortened by 7 bases and J by 10 bases, with 17 bases between the two germline ends. Germline V CDR1 and CDR2: DFQATT, SNEGSKA (reference sequence). The DNA of the CDR3 is TGCAGTGTTCTAAAAGCATTCAACGAGCAGTTCTTC. Translating gives CSVLKAFNEQFF.

This clonotype was detected ten times or more. The chain combines TRBV4-1 with TRBJ2-7; TRBD2 might be the D (5 bases). CDR3 length: 15 amino acids. Germline loops: CDR1 MGHRA, CDR2 YSYEKL. The V and J ends lost 4 bases and 3 bases respectively, with 16 bases between them. In DNA form, the CDR3 reads TGCGCCAGCAGCCCCCTATGGGAGTCAGGCTACGAGCAGTACTTC. This gives the protein CASSPLWESGYEQYF.